This TCR beta chain came from a study of Tregs in tolerant kidney transplant recipients. General study results and limits: Activated donor B cell expansion appeared to reveal the most relevant donor-specific TCRbeta repertoire.

Unstimulated regulatory T cells (CD4+CD25+CD127-), CD4+CD25- non-regulatory cells, CD4 and CD8 cells were FACS-sorted from thawed PBMCs. As regards this clone: Its antigen is unknown.

The germline gives CDR1 LGHNA, CDR2 YSLEER. The CDR3 runs 16 residues. The V gene lost 1 base and the J gene lost 2 bases, with 15 bases spanning the gap. Libraries were prepared by immunoSEQ multiplex PCR; TCRdb keeps only in-frame clonotypes and omits some of them. The profile shows tens of thousands of clones, about four fifths of them singletons. The sequenced sample was CD4+ T cells from blood. V gene TRBV4-3 combines with J gene TRBJ2-7; possible D gene TRBD2, 5 bases. This receptor was identified in a human donor in good health. The CDR3 here is CASSQGALADTYEQYF. The CDR3 bases are TGCGCCAGCAGCCAAGGGGCGCTAGCCGACACCTACGAGCAGTACTTC.